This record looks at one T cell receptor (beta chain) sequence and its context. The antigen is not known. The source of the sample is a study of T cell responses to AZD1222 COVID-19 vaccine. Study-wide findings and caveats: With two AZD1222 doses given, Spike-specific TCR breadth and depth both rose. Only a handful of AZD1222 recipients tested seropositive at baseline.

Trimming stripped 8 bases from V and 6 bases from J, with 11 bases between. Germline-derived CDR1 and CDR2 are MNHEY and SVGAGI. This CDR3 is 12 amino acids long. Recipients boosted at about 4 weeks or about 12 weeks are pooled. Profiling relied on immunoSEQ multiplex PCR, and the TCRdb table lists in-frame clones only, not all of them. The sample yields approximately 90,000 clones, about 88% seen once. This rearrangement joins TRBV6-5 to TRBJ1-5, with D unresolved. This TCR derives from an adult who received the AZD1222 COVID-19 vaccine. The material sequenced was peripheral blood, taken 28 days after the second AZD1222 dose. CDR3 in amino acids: CASGLGFQPQHF. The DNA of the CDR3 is TGTGCCAGCGGGTTAGGGTTTCAGCCCCAGCATTTT.